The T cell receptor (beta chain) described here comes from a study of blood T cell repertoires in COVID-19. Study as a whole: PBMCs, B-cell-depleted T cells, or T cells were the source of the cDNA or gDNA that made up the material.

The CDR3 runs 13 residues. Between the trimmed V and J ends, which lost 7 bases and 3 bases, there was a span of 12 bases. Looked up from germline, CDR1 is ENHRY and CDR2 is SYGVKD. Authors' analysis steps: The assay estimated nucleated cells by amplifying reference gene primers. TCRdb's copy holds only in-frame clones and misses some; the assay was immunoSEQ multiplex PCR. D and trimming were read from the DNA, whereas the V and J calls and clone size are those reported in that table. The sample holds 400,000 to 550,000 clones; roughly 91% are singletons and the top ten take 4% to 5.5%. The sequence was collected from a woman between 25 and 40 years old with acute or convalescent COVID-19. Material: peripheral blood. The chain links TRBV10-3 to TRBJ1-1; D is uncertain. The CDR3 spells CAITGRVDTEAFF. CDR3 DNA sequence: TGTGCCATCACCGGGAGGGTGGACACTGAAGCTTTCTTT.